Following are 9 T cell receptor beta chains from one sample sequenced in a study of shared clonotypes between healthy human individuals. The protocol was immunoSEQ multiplex PCR, while the TCRdb copy is restricted to in-frame clones and leaves out a portion. The table records approximately 2.3 million clones, 85% to 95% of them present only once. The sequenced sample consisted of naive CD4+ T cells from PBMCs. Subset in this sample: CD45RA+ positively selected. The receptors stem from a man aged 18 to 35 in good health. Some clones in this sample may be carry-over from other donors' samples.

The chain carries TRBV15 and TRBJ2-5; 7 nucleotides match TRBD1. Germline trimming cut 1 base from V and 1 base from J; bases unmatched to any gene: 9. CDR1 and CDR2 (germline): LNHNV, YYDKDF (reference sequence). The CDR3 extends over 17 amino acids. The CDR3 DNA reads as TGTGCCACCAGCAGAGTAGGGTCAGGGGGTAGCCAAGAGACCCAGTACTTC. The encoded protein is CATSRVGSGGSQETQYF.

The CDR3 spells CASSLVGLDTIYF. For the CDR3, the DNA is TGTGCCAGCAGCTTAGTGGGCCTCGACACCATATATTTT. This chain links TRBV7-2 with TRBJ1-3; D remains unclear. This CDR3 contains 13 residues. Trimming shortened V by 1 base and J by 8 bases, and 9 bases separated the two germline ends. Germline V gene data show CDR1 as SGHTA and CDR2 as FQGNSA.

V and J are TRBV7-9 and TRBJ1-2; no definite D call. CDR1 SEHNR and CDR2 FQNEAQ come from the germline V gene (reference sequence). The CDR3 loop spans 12 amino acids. V was shortened by 2 bases and J by 8 bases, with 9 bases between the two germline ends. The CDR3 reads CASSLTAGGYTF. CDR3 in DNA: TGTGCCAGCAGCTTAACGGCGGGCGGCTACACCTTC.

The gene calls are TRBV5-1 and TRBJ2-5, with 13 nucleotides matching TRBD2. V shed 4 bases and J 3 bases; nucleotides not matched to a gene: 3. Germline assignment: CDR1 SGHRS and CDR2 YFSETQ. The CDR3 has 15 amino acids. The CDR3 here is CASSIGLAGEETQYF. The CDR3 DNA is TGCGCCAGCAGCATAGGACTAGCGGGAGAAGAGACCCAGTACTTC.

This chain links TRBV28 with TRBJ1-5, with D perhaps matching TRBD1 (5 bases). This CDR3 contains 15 residues. Germline lookup yields CDR1 MDHEN and CDR2 SYDVKM. The V end was cut by 3 bases, the J end by 6 bases, with 15 bases between. CDR3 protein: CASSLLGRDFQPQHF. The CDR3 DNA sequence: TGTGCCAGCAGTTTGCTAGGACGGGACTTTCAGCCCCAGCATTTT.

The chain couples TRBV6-1 to TRBJ2-3; 7 bases are shared with TRBD1. V dropped 4 bases and J dropped 4; count of bases not matched to a gene: 5. The CDR3 contains 14 residues. Germline CDR1 is MNHNS and CDR2 is SASEGT. The CDR3 loop reads CASSVDRVADTQYF. The CDR3 region has the DNA TGTGCCAGCAGTGTAGACAGGGTCGCAGATACGCAGTATTTT.

V and J are TRBV7-2 and TRBJ1-2, with D unclear. This CDR3 region has 13 residues. V lost 5 bases and J lost 5, with 12 bases in between. CDR1 SGHTA and CDR2 FQGNSA come from the germline V gene. The CDR3 DNA reads as TGTGCCAGCAGCAGAAGACCAGATTATGGCTACACCTTC. Translated: CASSRRPDYGYTF.

This chain links TRBV5-1 with TRBJ2-5; 13 nucleotides line up with TRBD2. After removal of 5 bases from V and 5 bases from J, the junction contained 9 bases not matched to a gene. This CDR3 is 16 amino acids long. Germline assignment: CDR1 SGHRS and CDR2 YFSETQ. The CDR3 sequence is CASRTTSGRRAETQYF. In DNA, the CDR3 is TGCGCCAGCAGAACGACTAGCGGGAGGAGGGCGGAGACCCAGTACTTC.

The V gene is TRBV18, the J gene TRBJ2-7, with a possible D match to TRBD1 (6 bases). The germline V and J ends were trimmed by 3 bases and 7 bases, with 16 bases remaining between them. CDR1 and CDR2 from the germline V gene are KGHSH and LQKENI. This CDR3 region has 14 residues. The CDR3 nucleotides read TGTGCCAGCTCACCCCCAGGGGCGCGTCGAGAGCAGTACTTC. The encoded protein is CASSPPGARREQYF.